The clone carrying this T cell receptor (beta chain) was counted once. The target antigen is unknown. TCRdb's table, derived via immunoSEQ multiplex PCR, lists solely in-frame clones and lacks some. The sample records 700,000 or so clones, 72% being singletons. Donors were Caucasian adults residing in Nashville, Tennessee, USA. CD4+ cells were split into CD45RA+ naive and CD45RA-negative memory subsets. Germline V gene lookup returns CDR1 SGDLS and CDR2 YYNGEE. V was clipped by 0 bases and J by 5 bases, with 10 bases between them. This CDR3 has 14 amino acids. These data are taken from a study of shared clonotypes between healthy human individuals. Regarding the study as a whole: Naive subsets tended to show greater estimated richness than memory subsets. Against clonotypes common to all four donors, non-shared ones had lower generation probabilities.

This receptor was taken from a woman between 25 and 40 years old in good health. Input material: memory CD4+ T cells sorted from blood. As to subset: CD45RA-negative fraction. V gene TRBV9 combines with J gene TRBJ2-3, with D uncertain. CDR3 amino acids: CASSVGVGLDTQYF. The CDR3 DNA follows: TGTGCCAGCAGCGTAGGAGTAGGCCTAGATACGCAGTATTTT.